This is a list of T cell receptor beta chains from one sample in a study of shared clonotypes between healthy human individuals. Using immunoSEQ multiplex PCR, the repertoire was profiled, and TCRdb retains in-frame clones only, with some absent. This sample has around 83,000 clones, with about 63% found just once. The specimen was memory CD8+ T cells sorted from blood. The origin of the receptors is a man aged 25 to 40 in good health. Each CDR3 is given with its conserved first and last residue. A D gene is named only where the DNA matches it firmly. The size of a clone is reported for some rows only, either as once, few or many, or as a class for expanded clones.

clone_size: few
d_call: TRBD2
v_call: TRBV7-9
cdr3_length: 17
j_call: TRBJ2-1
cdr3_aa: CASSLEIAGGPTNEQFF
cdr3_nt: TGTGCCAGCAGCTTGGAAATAGCGGGAGGGCCTACCAATGAGCAGTTCTTC

clone_size: NA
d_call: NA
v_call: TRBV11-2
cdr3_length: 13
j_call: TRBJ1-2
cdr3_aa: CASSLGGAYGYTF
cdr3_nt: TGTGCCAGCAGCTTAGGAGGGGCCTATGGCTACACCTTC

clone_size: NA
d_call: NA
v_call: TRBV29-1
cdr3_length: 12
j_call: TRBJ2-7
cdr3_aa: CSVVVTSYEQYF
cdr3_nt: TGCAGCGTTGTCGTAACATCCTACGAGCAGTACTTC

clone_size: NA
d_call: NA
v_call: TRBV6-1
cdr3_length: 13
j_call: TRBJ1-4
cdr3_aa: CASSDQGVEKLFF
cdr3_nt: TGTGCCAGCAGTGATCAGGGTGTTGAAAAACTGTTTTTT

clone_size: many
d_call: TRBD1
v_call: TRBV27
cdr3_length: 14
j_call: TRBJ2-7
cdr3_aa: CASSRIRTGIEQYF
cdr3_nt: TGTGCCAGCAGCCGTATCAGGACAGGGATCGAGCAGTACTTC

clone_size: NA
d_call: NA
v_call: TRBV28
cdr3_length: 15
j_call: TRBJ1-3
cdr3_aa: CASSSDDGSGNTIYF
cdr3_nt: TGTGCCAGCAGTTCGGATGATGGCTCTGGAAACACCATATATTTT

clone_size: NA
d_call: NA
v_call: TRBV9
cdr3_length: 17
j_call: TRBJ2-1
cdr3_aa: CASSVALAQGGYNEQFF
cdr3_nt: TGTGCCAGCAGCGTAGCACTAGCCCAAGGTGGCTACAATGAGCAGTTCTTC

clone_size: NA
d_call: NA
v_call: TRBV15
cdr3_length: 16
j_call: TRBJ2-1
cdr3_aa: CATSRDHRGTYNEQFF
cdr3_nt: TGTGCCACCAGCAGAGATCACCGAGGGACCTACAATGAGCAGTTCTTC

clone_size: NA
d_call: NA
v_call: TRBV19
cdr3_length: 12
j_call: TRBJ2-1
cdr3_aa: CASSVFFNEQFF
cdr3_nt: TGTGCCAGTAGTGTCTTTTTCAATGAGCAGTTCTTC

clone_size: once
d_call: NA
v_call: TRBV6-5
cdr3_length: 14
j_call: TRBJ1-1
cdr3_aa: CASSYARENTEAFF
cdr3_nt: TGTGCCAGCAGTTACGCCAGGGAGAACACTGAAGCTTTCTTT

clone_size: few
d_call: TRBD1
v_call: TRBV28
cdr3_length: 16
j_call: TRBJ1-2
cdr3_aa: CASSPVGRGLGYGYTF
cdr3_nt: TGTGCCAGCAGTCCCGTTGGCAGGGGGCTTGGCTATGGCTACACCTTC

clone_size: NA
d_call: TRBD2
v_call: TRBV5-4
cdr3_length: 15
j_call: TRBJ2-2
cdr3_aa: CASSPTSGRTGELFF
cdr3_nt: TGTGCCAGCAGCCCCACTAGCGGGAGGACCGGGGAGCTGTTTTTT

clone_size: NA
d_call: TRBD1
v_call: TRBV6-1
cdr3_length: 15
j_call: TRBJ1-1
cdr3_aa: CASSEIGTGNTEAFF
cdr3_nt: TGTGCCAGCAGTGAAATCGGGACAGGAAACACTGAAGCTTTCTTT

clone_size: many
d_call: NA
v_call: TRBV5-5
cdr3_length: 13
j_call: TRBJ2-1
cdr3_aa: CASSLEPHHEQFF
cdr3_nt: TGTGCCAGCAGCTTGGAACCCCATCATGAGCAGTTCTTC

clone_size: NA
d_call: NA
v_call: TRBV28
cdr3_length: 14
j_call: TRBJ1-5
cdr3_aa: CASTRGGFYQPQHF
cdr3_nt: TGTGCCAGCACACGGGGGGGGTTCTATCAGCCCCAGCATTTT

clone_size: NA
d_call: NA
v_call: TRBV4-1
cdr3_length: 16
j_call: TRBJ2-3
cdr3_aa: CASSQDTQAGTDTQYF
cdr3_nt: TGCGCCAGCAGCCAAGATACACAGGCGGGCACAGATACGCAGTATTTT

clone_size: many
d_call: NA
v_call: TRBV5-6
cdr3_length: 17
j_call: TRBJ2-3
cdr3_aa: CASSLWFSGTSTDTQYF
cdr3_nt: TGTGCCAGCAGCTTGTGGTTTAGCGGAACTAGCACAGATACGCAGTATTTT

clone_size: few
d_call: NA
v_call: TRBV11-2
cdr3_length: 14
j_call: TRBJ2-7
cdr3_aa: CASSLVGDSYEQYF
cdr3_nt: TGTGCCAGCAGCTTAGTAGGTGATTCCTACGAGCAGTACTTC

clone_size: NA
d_call: NA
v_call: TRBV27
cdr3_length: 14
j_call: TRBJ2-3
cdr3_aa: CASSTQRSTDTQYF
cdr3_nt: TGTGCCAGCAGTACACAGCGGAGCACAGATACGCAGTATTTT

clone_size: NA
d_call: TRBD2
v_call: TRBV4-2
cdr3_length: 18
j_call: TRBJ2-5
cdr3_aa: CASSQDWTGGPARETQYF
cdr3_nt: TGTGCCAGCAGCCAAGATTGGACGGGAGGGCCGGCTAGGGAGACCCAGTACTTC

clone_size: NA
d_call: NA
v_call: TRBV9
cdr3_length: 16
j_call: TRBJ2-3
cdr3_aa: CASSVADESEAGTQYF
cdr3_nt: TGTGCCAGCAGCGTAGCGGACGAATCTGAAGCTGGTACGCAGTATTTT

clone_size: NA
d_call: TRBD2
v_call: TRBV14
cdr3_length: 13
j_call: TRBJ2-7
cdr3_aa: CASSQGLAGEQYF
cdr3_nt: TGTGCCAGCAGCCAAGGACTAGCGGGCGAGCAGTACTTC

clone_size: NA
d_call: TRBD2
v_call: TRBV7-9
cdr3_length: 15
j_call: TRBJ2-1
cdr3_aa: CASSSPGLAYNEQFF
cdr3_nt: TGTGCCAGCAGCTCCCCGGGACTAGCCTACAATGAGCAGTTCTTC

clone_size: NA
d_call: TRBD2
v_call: TRBV14
cdr3_length: 16
j_call: TRBJ2-1
cdr3_aa: CASSQMTSGLYNEQFF
cdr3_nt: TGTGCCAGCAGCCAGATGACTAGCGGGTTATACAATGAGCAGTTCTTC

clone_size: once
d_call: TRBD1
v_call: TRBV6-1
cdr3_length: 14
j_call: TRBJ2-7
cdr3_aa: CASSLQGANYEQYF
cdr3_nt: TGTGCCAGCAGCCTCCAGGGGGCAAACTACGAGCAGTACTTC

clone_size: few
d_call: NA
v_call: TRBV27
cdr3_length: 14
j_call: TRBJ2-1
cdr3_aa: CASSSHRIGNEQFF
cdr3_nt: TGTGCCAGCAGTTCCCACCGAATAGGGAATGAGCAGTTCTTC

clone_size: many
d_call: TRBD2
v_call: TRBV7-8
cdr3_length: 16
j_call: TRBJ2-6
cdr3_aa: CASSSGLAGSAYVLTF
cdr3_nt: TGTGCCAGCAGCTCCGGACTAGCGGGGTCGGCTTACGTCCTGACTTTC

clone_size: few
d_call: TRBD2
v_call: TRBV4-1
cdr3_length: 17
j_call: TRBJ2-2
cdr3_aa: CASSLGGGRGPAGELFF
cdr3_nt: TGCGCCAGCAGCTTGGGCGGCGGGAGGGGTCCCGCCGGGGAGCTGTTTTTT